A selection of T cell receptor beta chains follows, all from one sample in a study of CD8+ T cells in alopecia areata. Produced via immunoSEQ multiplex PCR; TCRdb's table is partial and in-frame only. The sample lists roughly 150,000 clones, under 60% occurring once. The sample was CD8+ T cells sorted from blood, taken at week 0. The receptors stem from a human donor with alopecia areata. The CDR3 runs from the conserved cysteine through the conserved F or W. The D gene is left open where the match is weak. Not all rows give a size; the values are once, few, many and, for expanded clones, a class.

clone_size j_call v_call d_call cdr3_aa cdr3_nt
few TRBJ1-2 TRBV4-1 NA CASSPEGNPTVEGGYTF TGCGCCAGCAGCCCAGAGGGGAATCCCACAGTCGAGGGTGGCTACACCTTC
NA TRBJ2-7 TRBV6-4 NA CASSGCTGTPYEQYF TGTGCCAGCAGTGGATGCACGGGAACCCCCTACGAGCAGTACTTC
few TRBJ2-7 TRBV19 NA CASSPTGRNEQYF TGTGCCAGTAGTCCAACAGGGAGGAACGAGCAGTACTTC
NA TRBJ2-1 TRBV27 NA CASSLSLQNEQFF TGTGCCAGCAGTTTATCGTTACAGAATGAGCAGTTCTTC
NA TRBJ2-7 TRBV27 NA CASRLFTGTGYEQYF TGTGCCAGCCGCCTCTTTACAGGGACTGGCTACGAGCAGTACTTC
NA TRBJ1-2 TRBV27 TRBD1 CASSPRTGIHYGYTF TGTGCCAGCAGTCCGAGGACAGGGATCCACTATGGCTACACCTTC
few TRBJ2-2 TRBV9 NA CASSGTGELFF TGTGCCAGCAGCGGTACCGGGGAGCTGTTTTTT
few TRBJ2-3 TRBV29-1 TRBD1 CSVAPTGSTDTQYF TGCAGCGTTGCCCCGACAGGGTCGACAGATACGCAGTATTTT
NA TRBJ2-2 TRBV29-1 NA CSALYDSPPNTGELFF TGCAGCGCCCTTTACGACTCTCCACCGAACACCGGGGAGCTGTTTTTT
few TRBJ1-4 TRBV28 TRBD1 CASSSIGTGNEKLFF TGTGCCAGCAGCTCTATCGGGACAGGGAATGAAAAACTGTTTTTT